The clone carrying this T cell receptor (beta chain) was detected only a few times. This sample was taken from a study of response to subunit inactivated influenza vaccine. Germline assignment: CDR1 DFQATT and CDR2 SNEGSKA (reference sequence). This CDR3 is 15 amino acids long. V gave up 6 bases and J gave up 0 bases, with 15 bases separating them. TCRdb independently ran MiXCR on the RT-PCR reads; one entry per CDR3 protein. This sample has about 570,000 distinct CDR3 sequences, with approximately 10% found just once. These data also formed part of another study, on T cells expressing NK-cell markers. From that study: 5'RACE template switching with UMIs generated TCR beta cDNA. For six donors, the dominant NKG2C+ clonotypes made up roughly 1.0-7.0% of their CD8+ T cells.

The input for sequencing was PBMCs from blood, taken on the day of vaccination. The chain has TRBV20-1 and TRBJ2-1; tentative D call: TRBD1 (6 bases). This sequence was found in a man aged 45 to 65 who received an inactivated influenza vaccine. Written as DNA, the CDR3 is TGCAGTGCCCCGGAGGAAGGGGGCTCCTACAATGAGCAGTTCTTC. It yields the protein CSAPEEGGSYNEQFF.